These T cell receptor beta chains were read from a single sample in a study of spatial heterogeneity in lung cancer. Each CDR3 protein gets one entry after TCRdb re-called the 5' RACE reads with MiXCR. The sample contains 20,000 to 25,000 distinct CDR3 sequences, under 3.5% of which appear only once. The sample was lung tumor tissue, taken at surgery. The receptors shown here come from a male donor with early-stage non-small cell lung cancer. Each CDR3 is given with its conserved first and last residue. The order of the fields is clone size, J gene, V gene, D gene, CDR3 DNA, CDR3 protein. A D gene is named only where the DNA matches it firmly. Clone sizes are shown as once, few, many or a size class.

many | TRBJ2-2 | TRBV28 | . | TGTGCCAGCAGCCCCCCAGGGAAGTACACCGGGGAGCTGTTTTTT | CASSPPGKYTGELFF
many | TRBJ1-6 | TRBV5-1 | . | TGCGCCAGCAGCTTCGGCGGGGATAATTCACCCCTCCACTTT | CASSFGGDNSPLHF
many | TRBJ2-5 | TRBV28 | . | TGTGCCAGCAGTTCCCAATACCCGGAGACCCAGTACTTC | CASSSQYPETQYF
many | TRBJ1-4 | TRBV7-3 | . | TGTGCCAGCAGCTTATCATCGGCAGGCTGCGTGGAAAAACTGTTTTTT | CASSLSSAGCVEKLFF
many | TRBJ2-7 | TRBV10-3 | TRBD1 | TGTGCCATCAGCTCGACAGGGGCGGAAAACTCCTACGAGCAGTACTTC | CAISSTGAENSYEQYF
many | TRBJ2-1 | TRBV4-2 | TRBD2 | TGTGCCAGCAGCCGCAGACTGGGACTAGCGGGGGACAATGAGCAGTTCTTC | CASSRRLGLAGDNEQFF
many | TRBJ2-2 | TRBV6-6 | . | TGTGCCAGCAGTTCGCGCAGCGCGAACACCGGGGAGCTGTTTTTT | CASSSRSANTGELFF
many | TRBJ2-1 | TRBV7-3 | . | TGTGCCAGCAGCTTAAAGGGGTCCTCAGCGTCCATCTACAATGAGCAGTTCTTC | CASSLKGSSASIYNEQFF
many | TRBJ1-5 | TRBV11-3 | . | TGTGCCAGCAGCTTGCACGTGAATCAGCCCCAGCATTTT | CASSLHVNQPQHF
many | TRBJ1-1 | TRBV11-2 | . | TGTGCCAGCAGCCACCAGAACACTGAAGCTTTCTTT | CASSHQNTEAFF
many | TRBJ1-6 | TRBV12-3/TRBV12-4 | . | TGTGCCAGCCAAGGGGGACTCCATTCACCCCTCCACTTT | CASQGGLHSPLHF
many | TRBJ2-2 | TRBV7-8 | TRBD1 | TGTGCCAGCAGCGAAGGGGGACAGGGCGGCACCGGGGAGCTGTTTTTT | CASSEGGQGGTGELFF
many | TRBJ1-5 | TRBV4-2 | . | TGTGCCAGCAGCCAAGATTGGGGGTTGGAGAAGCCCCAGCATTTT | CASSQDWGLEKPQHF
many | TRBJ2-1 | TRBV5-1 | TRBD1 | TGCGCCAGCAGCTTGGATGTCGGGACAGGGGGCCTGAGGAGCTCCTACAATGAGCAGTTCTTC | CASSLDVGTGGLRSSYNEQFF
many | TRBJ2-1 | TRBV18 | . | TGTGCCAGCTCACCGGCCCCGAACTCCTACAATGAGCAGTTCTTC | CASSPAPNSYNEQFF
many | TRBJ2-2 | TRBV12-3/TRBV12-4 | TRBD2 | TGTGCCAGTGTAGCGGGATACACCGGGGAGCTGTTTTTT | CASVAGYTGELFF
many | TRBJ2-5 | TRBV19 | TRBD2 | TGTGCCAGTACCCCAAGCGGGAGGGCCCTCGAGACCCAGTACTTC | CASTPSGRALETQYF
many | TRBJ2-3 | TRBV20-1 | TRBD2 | TGCAGTATTATCAGGACTAGCGGCCGATACACAGATACGCAGTATTTT | CSIIRTSGRYTDTQYF
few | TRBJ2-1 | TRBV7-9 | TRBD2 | TGTGCCAGCAGATTAGGGACTAGCGGGAGCAACAATGAGCAGTTCTTC | CASRLGTSGSNNEQFF
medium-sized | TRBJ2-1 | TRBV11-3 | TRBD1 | TGTGCCAGCAGCTTTACAGGGGTCAGGAATGAGCAGTTCTTC | CASSFTGVRNEQFF
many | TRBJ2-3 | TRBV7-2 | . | TGTGCCAGCAGCTTAGAACGGGCTACGCAGTATTTT | CASSLERATQYF
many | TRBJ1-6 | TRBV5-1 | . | TGCGCCAGCAGCTTGTCCGGGACGGAGGATTCACCCCTCCACTTT | CASSLSGTEDSPLHF
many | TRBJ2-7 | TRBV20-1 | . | TGCAGTGCTATCGACCGGGGTAGAGTTTACGAGCAGTACTTC | CSAIDRGRVYEQYF
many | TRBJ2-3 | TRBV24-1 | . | TGTGCCACCAGTGATTTCGGACAAGGCACAGATACGCAGTATTTT | CATSDFGQGTDTQYF
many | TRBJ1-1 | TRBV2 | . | TGTGCCAGCAGTGAATTTAAGAACACTGAAGCTTTCTTT | CASSEFKNTEAFF
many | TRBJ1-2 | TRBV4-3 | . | TGCGCCAGCAGCCAAGTCAGCGGGTCCTATGGCTACACCTTC | CASSQVSGSYGYTF
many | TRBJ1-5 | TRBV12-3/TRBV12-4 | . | TGTGCCAGCAGTTTAGGGACGGCTAATCAGCCCCAGCATTTT | CASSLGTANQPQHF
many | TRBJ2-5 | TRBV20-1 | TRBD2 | TGCAGTGCTATCCCCCCCGCTAGCGGGAGTAGCGAGACCCAGTACTTC | CSAIPPASGSSETQYF
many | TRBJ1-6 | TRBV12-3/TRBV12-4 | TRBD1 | TGTGCCAGCAGTTGGGACAGGGGGAGAAATTCACCCCTCCACTTT | CASSWDRGRNSPLHF
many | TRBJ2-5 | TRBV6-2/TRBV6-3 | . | TGTGCCAGCAGTTACTCCTGGGGTTTAGAGACCCAGTACTTC | CASSYSWGLETQYF
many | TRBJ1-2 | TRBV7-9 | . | TGTGCCAGCAGCTTAGTCACTAAGGGCTACACCTTC | CASSLVTKGYTF
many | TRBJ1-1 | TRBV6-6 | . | TGTGCCAGCGGATCCCAGGGACGGCTAAACACTGAAGCTTTCTTT | CASGSQGRLNTEAFF
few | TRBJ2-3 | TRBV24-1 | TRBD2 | TGTGCCACCACGGGAGGTCACCGTGATACGCAGTATTTT | CATTGGHRDTQYF